The clone carrying this T cell receptor beta chain turned up a few times. The source of the sample is a study of T cells after yellow fever vaccination. After removal of 2 bases from V and 0 bases from J, the junction contained 16 bases not matched to a gene. Germline assignment: CDR1 SSHAT and CDR2 FNYEAQ (reference sequence). The CDR3 covers 20 residues. TCRdb called the 5' RACE reads again in MiXCR, with one record for every CDR3 protein. The sample records some 350,000 distinct CDR3 sequences, 3% to 4.5% being singletons. The chain combines TRBV7-7 with TRBJ1-3; 7 nucleotides agree with TRBD1. The material sequenced was PBMCs, taken 5 days after the yellow fever booster vaccination. This TCR was recovered from a man aged 18 to 30 who received the YFV17D yellow fever vaccine. CDR3 sequence: CASSLPLEPDTGVSGNTIYF. DNA of the CDR3: TGTGCCAGCAGCTTACCCTTAGAACCCGATACAGGGGTCTCTGGAAACACCATATATTTT.